These 10 T cell receptor beta chains share one sample of origin, sequenced in a study of T cell responses to AZD1222 COVID-19 vaccine. Produced via immunoSEQ multiplex PCR; TCRdb's table is partial and in-frame only. Of roughly 140,000 clones listed, almost 90% were seen once; the top ten hold under 2%. This specimen consisted of peripheral blood, obtained 28 days after the second AZD1222 dose. The receptors derive from an adult who received the AZD1222 COVID-19 vaccine.

The chain uses TRBV6-4 and TRBJ1-6; TRBD1 agrees at 9 bases. This CDR3 has 14 amino acids. Germline CDR1 reads MRHNA; CDR2 reads SNTAGT. J was trimmed by 6 bases and V by 6 bases; bases with no gene match: 3. The CDR3 region is CASSQGQGNSPLHF. The CDR3 DNA reads TGTGCCAGCAGCCAGGGACAGGGTAATTCACCCCTCCACTTT.

The V and J genes are TRBV29-1 and TRBJ1-2, with a tentative D call TRBD1 (5 bases). This CDR3 region has 13 residues. Trimming shortened V by 6 bases and J by 7 bases, and 18 bases separated the two germline ends. Germline CDR1 is SQVTM and CDR2 is ANQGSEA. CDR3 region: CSVTREGLAGYTF. Here the CDR3 DNA reads TGCAGCGTCACCAGGGAGGGCCTCGCTGGCTACACCTTC.

The chain is built from TRBV7-2 and TRBJ2-7; TRBD2 aligns across 10 bases. There are 15 residues in the CDR3. Germline V gene lookup returns CDR1 SGHTA and CDR2 FQGNSA. V lost 5 bases and J lost 4; bases outside the gene matches: 8. CDR3 residues: CASSPGLAVGYEQYF. In DNA form, the CDR3 reads TGTGCCAGCAGCCCCGGACTAGCGGTGGGGTACGAGCAGTACTTC. The complete variable domain, with remaining parts taken from reference TRBV7-2 and TRBJ2-7, reads GAGVSQSPSNKVTEKGKDVELRCDPISGHTALYWYRQSLGQGLEFLIYFQGNSAPDKSGLPSDRFSAERTGGSVSTLTIQRTQQEDSAVYLCASSPGLAVGYEQYFGPGTRLTVT.

The chain links TRBV4-1 to TRBJ1-5; no clear D. The germline V gene has CDR1 MGHRA and CDR2 YSYEKL. Trimming shortened V by 5 bases and J by 0 bases, and 11 bases separated the two germline ends. This CDR3 comprises 15 residues. The DNA for the CDR3 is TGCGCCAGCAGCGGCAGTGAGAATAGCAATCAGCCCCAGCATTTT. Translation: CASSGSENSNQPQHF.

The J gene is TRBJ1-1, the V gene TRBV28; D remains unclear. The CDR3 runs 11 residues. Per the germline V gene, CDR1 is MDHEN and CDR2 is SYDVKM. Trimming removed 7 bases at V and 6 bases at J, with 9 bases between. CDR3 DNA sequence: TGTGCCAGCATTAAAAAGGCTGAAGCTTTCTTT. It specifies CASIKKAEAFF.

This chain links TRBV24-1 with TRBJ1-4; TRBD1 matches at 9 bases. V lost 4 bases to trimming and J lost 0 bases; unmatched junction nucleotides: 5. Looked up from germline, CDR1 is KGHDR and CDR2 is SFDVKD. This CDR3 is built from 17 residues. CDR3 bases: TGTGCCACCAGTGACCCGACAGGGGGGCCAACTAATGAAAAACTGTTTTTT. It translates to CATSDPTGGPTNEKLFF.

This chain uses TRBV10-2 with TRBJ1-1; 10 bases map to TRBD1. This CDR3 comprises 11 residues. The V gene end was trimmed by 5 bases and the J gene end by 10 bases; junction bases not matched to a gene: 1. Looked up from germline, CDR1 is WSHSY and CDR2 is SAAADI. CDR3 DNA: TGCGCCAGCAGTTGGACAGGGGGAGCTTTCTTT. Translation gives CASSWTGGAFF.

The chain couples TRBV6-6 to TRBJ2-7; D not certain. CDR1 and CDR2 from the germline V gene are MNHNY and SVGAGI (reference sequence). Trimming removed 2 bases at V and 7 bases at J, with 12 bases between. The CDR3 has 13 amino acids. The CDR3 DNA reads TGTGCCAGCAGTTACGCCGAACTGGGGGAGCAGTACTTC. It is translated as CASSYAELGEQYF.

The V call is TRBV21-1, the J call TRBJ1-5; the D call in the table, TRBD1, was not verified against the DNA. TRBV21-1 is an annotated pseudogene. The CDR3 is 14 amino acids. CDR3 residues: CASSLGQGHQPQHF. CDR3 DNA: TGTGCCAGCAGCCTCGGACAGGGACATCAGCCCCAGCATTTT.

The chain recombines TRBV19 with TRBJ2-3; maybe TRBD1 (6 bases). Germline CDR1 and CDR2: LNHDA and SQIVND (reference sequence). V was shortened by 3 bases and J by 2 bases, with 9 bases between the two germline ends. The CDR3 runs to 14 residues. As DNA, the CDR3 is TGTGCCAGTAGTATCGGACAGAACACAGATACGCAGTATTTT. Protein product: CASSIGQNTDTQYF.